This TCR beta chain was identified in a study of T cell responses to AZD1222 COVID-19 vaccine. Assay used: immunoSEQ multiplex PCR; TCRdb lists only in-frame clones, some missing. The repertoire holds about 67,000 clones, with around 84% as singletons. Regarding this clone: Its antigen is still unknown.

Overall study results and limits: CD4 TCRs associated with vaccination spanned spike, dominating at 160-218 and 743-854. Two doses of AZD1222 preceded a rise in Spike-specific TCR breadth and depth. Repertoires were sampled only after the peak T cell response.

The CDR3 covers 14 residues. This TCR was sampled from an adult in good health. This sequence joins TRBV21-1 and TRBJ1-4. TRBV21-1 is classified as a pseudogene. The input for sequencing was peripheral blood, taken on day 0 of AZD1222 vaccination. The CDR3 sequence is CASSKPGVNEKLFF. The CDR3 coding sequence is TGTGCCAGCAGCAAACCTGGGGTCAATGAAAAACTGTTTTTT.